This record covers a single TCR beta chain. Authors' methods: Amplification from reference gene primers served as the basis for estimated nucleated cell counts. Measured with immunoSEQ multiplex PCR; TCRdb has only the in-frame clones, and not every one. V and J calls and clone size are those listed in that table; D and trimming were worked out from the DNA. The sample yields approximately 120,000 clones, approximately 90% seen once. The ends were cut back, 6 bases at V and 4 bases at J, with 16 bases in the middle. Germline lookup yields CDR1 MNHEY and CDR2 SVGAGI. CDR3 length: 15 residues. The entry originates in a study of blood T cell repertoires in COVID-19. In the study overall: COVID-19 samples, acute and convalescent, were from the United States, Italy and Spain. PBMCs, B-cell-depleted T cells, or T cells provided the cDNA or gDNA that made up the material.

The sample taken for sequencing was peripheral blood. The clonotype originates from a human donor in a cohort sampled during active COVID-19. The V and J genes are TRBV6-5 and TRBJ1-3; possibly TRBD1 for D (5 bases). CDR3 protein: CASRLAGPPGNTIYF. The CDR3, as DNA: TGTGCCAGCAGGCTCGCGGGACCCCCGGGAAACACCATATATTTT.